This T cell receptor beta chain was captured by sequencing in a study of blood T cell repertoires in COVID-19. Authors' processing steps: Reference gene primer amplification yielded estimated nucleated cell counts. Sequenced by immunoSEQ multiplex PCR; TCRdb stores in-frame clones only, minus some. V and J calls and clone size are as listed in that table; D and trimming were resolved from the DNA. The sample has about 110,000 clones; 76% are singletons. CDR1 and CDR2 (germline): LGHDT, YNNKEL (reference sequence). The CDR3 contains 13 residues. Trimming cost V 6 bases and J 6 bases; bases outside gene matches: 6.

This TCR was recovered from a woman aged 80 or over with acute or convalescent COVID-19. The chain has TRBV3-1 (or the pseudogene TRBV3-2) and TRBJ1-2; 8 bases line up with TRBD1. What was sequenced was peripheral blood. In nucleotides, the CDR3 is TGTGCCAGCAGGTCCAGGGGGCGCGATGGCTACACCTTC. Residues: CASRSRGRDGYTF.